The clone carrying this T cell receptor (beta chain) occurred many times. The data belong to a study of identical twins. Trimming left V 1 base short and J 11 bases short, with 11 bases between. Germline V gives CDR1 KGHSY, CDR2 FQNENV. The CDR3 length is 12 residues. MiXCR, applied by TCRdb to the 5' RACE reads, yields one record per CDR3 protein. Of hundreds of thousands of distinct CDR3 sequences listed, roughly 20% are singletons. These data also featured in a second study, about T cells expressing NK-cell markers.

This TCR came from a woman between 18 and 29 years old in good health. This sequence joins TRBV16 and TRBJ1-1; D unclear. Input material: PBMCs. The CDR3, as DNA: TGTGCCAGCAGCCAATACGACCTCAGGGCTTTCTTT. It codes for CASSQYDLRAFF.